A selection of T cell receptor beta chains follows, all from one sample in a study of blood T cell repertoires in COVID-19. The repertoire was sequenced with immunoSEQ multiplex PCR; TCRdb's copy has only in-frame clones and lacks some. This sample carries roughly 80,000 clones, roughly 87% of them seen once, and the ten largest clones take around 5%. The sequencing input was peripheral blood. These receptors were collected from a woman of 80 years or more with active or convalescent COVID-19. Both conserved end residues are part of each CDR3. A D gene is named only where the DNA matches it firmly. Clone size is stated in some rows and not others, as once, few, many or a class when expanded.

CDR3nt: TGCAGCGTTCGGACAGGGGAACGCTCACCCCTCCACTTT; CDR3aa: CSVRTGERSPLHF; j_gene: TRBJ1-6; abundance: few; d_gene: TRBD1; v_gene: TRBV29-1
CDR3nt: TGTGCCAGCTCACCCCGGGACAACCGCAATCAGCCCCAGCATTTT; CDR3aa: CASSPRDNRNQPQHF; j_gene: TRBJ1-5; abundance: .; d_gene: .; v_gene: TRBV18
CDR3nt: TGTGCCAGCAGACCTTGGACAGGGAACTCCTACGAGCAGTACTTC; CDR3aa: CASRPWTGNSYEQYF; j_gene: TRBJ2-7; abundance: .; d_gene: TRBD1; v_gene: TRBV11-2
CDR3nt: TGTGCCACCGAAAATCGGTGCTTCTACGAGCAGTACTTC; CDR3aa: CATENRCFYEQYF; j_gene: TRBJ2-7; abundance: .; d_gene: .; v_gene: TRBV12-1
CDR3nt: TGTGCCAGCAGTTCATCGACTAGATTAACCTACGAGCAGTACTTC; CDR3aa: CASSSSTRLTYEQYF; j_gene: TRBJ2-7; abundance: .; d_gene: .; v_gene: TRBV28
CDR3nt: TGTGCCAGCAGTGAGGGACTCCCCGGTGACACCATATATTTT; CDR3aa: CASSEGLPGDTIYF; j_gene: TRBJ1-3; abundance: .; d_gene: .; v_gene: TRBV2
CDR3nt: TGTGCCAGCAGCTTGGGTCCAGCGGTGAACACCGGGGAGCTGTTTTTT; CDR3aa: CASSLGPAVNTGELFF; j_gene: TRBJ2-2; abundance: .; d_gene: .; v_gene: TRBV5-4
CDR3nt: TGTGCCAGCAGCGAGGGACAGGGGGCCGGGTACACTGAAGCTTTCTTT; CDR3aa: CASSEGQGAGYTEAFF; j_gene: TRBJ1-1; abundance: few; d_gene: TRBD1; v_gene: TRBV6-2/TRBV6-3
CDR3nt: TGCGCCAGCAGCCAAGATCGAGGCGGGAGGGGAACAGATACGCAGTATTTT; CDR3aa: CASSQDRGGRGTDTQYF; j_gene: TRBJ2-3; abundance: once; d_gene: TRBD2; v_gene: TRBV4-3
CDR3nt: TGTGCCACCAGCAGAGACCGACAGGGCTACGAGCAGTACTTC; CDR3aa: CATSRDRQGYEQYF; j_gene: TRBJ2-7; abundance: .; d_gene: TRBD1; v_gene: TRBV15
CDR3nt: TGTGCCAGCAGTCCTCTCGCAGGGGGGTATGGCTACACCTTC; CDR3aa: CASSPLAGGYGYTF; j_gene: TRBJ1-2; abundance: .; d_gene: TRBD1; v_gene: TRBV28
CDR3nt: TGTGCCAGCAGTTCCCCCGGAGAGACCCAGTACTTC; CDR3aa: CASSSPGETQYF; j_gene: TRBJ2-5; abundance: .; d_gene: .; v_gene: TRBV28
CDR3nt: TGTGCCAGCAGACCAGGGGGCGAAGATGAGCAGTTCTTC; CDR3aa: CASRPGGEDEQFF; j_gene: TRBJ2-1; abundance: .; d_gene: TRBD1; v_gene: TRBV28
CDR3nt: TGTGCCAGCACGCGACAGGGGAACACTGAAGCTTTCTTT; CDR3aa: CASTRQGNTEAFF; j_gene: TRBJ1-1; abundance: few; d_gene: TRBD1; v_gene: TRBV2
CDR3nt: TGCGCCAGCAGCTTGGCCGGGACAGGGTTTTTGGCGAACAATGAGCAGTTCTTC; CDR3aa: CASSLAGTGFLANNEQFF; j_gene: TRBJ2-1; abundance: .; d_gene: TRBD1; v_gene: TRBV5-1
CDR3nt: TGTGCCAGTAGCGGGACTTCCAGTGGCTACACCTTC; CDR3aa: CASSGTSSGYTF; j_gene: TRBJ1-2; abundance: .; d_gene: .; v_gene: TRBV19
CDR3nt: TGCGCCAGCAGCTCAATGCCCCCGGGGACTAGCGGCCGACAGACAGAGACCCAGTACTTC; CDR3aa: CASSSMPPGTSGRQTETQYF; j_gene: TRBJ2-5; abundance: .; d_gene: TRBD2; v_gene: TRBV5-1
CDR3nt: TGTGCCAGCAGTTTAATACCGGGAAGGTCCGGGGAGCTGTTTTTT; CDR3aa: CASSLIPGRSGELFF; j_gene: TRBJ2-2; abundance: .; d_gene: .; v_gene: TRBV28
CDR3nt: TGTGCCAGCAGCAGGACAGGGGGGAACTCTGGAAACACCATATATTTT; CDR3aa: CASSRTGGNSGNTIYF; j_gene: TRBJ1-3; abundance: .; d_gene: TRBD1; v_gene: TRBV3-1/TRBV3-2
CDR3nt: TGTGCCAGTAGTATGGGGTCGGGAAGCAATCAGCCCCAGCATTTT; CDR3aa: CASSMGSGSNQPQHF; j_gene: TRBJ1-5; abundance: .; d_gene: .; v_gene: TRBV19
CDR3nt: TGTGCCAGCAGGCCCTGGGACAGGGAAAGCGGCTACACCTTC; CDR3aa: CASRPWDRESGYTF; j_gene: TRBJ1-2; abundance: .; d_gene: TRBD1; v_gene: TRBV6-5
CDR3nt: TGTGCCAGCAGCCCGGGGGGGGGAAGGGTCGAAGGGCTCTACGAGCAGTACTTC; CDR3aa: CASSPGGGRVEGLYEQYF; j_gene: TRBJ2-7; abundance: .; d_gene: TRBD2; v_gene: TRBV7-8
CDR3nt: TGTGCCAGCAGGTCGTGGAGCTCCTATAATTCACCCCTCCACTTT; CDR3aa: CASRSWSSYNSPLHF; j_gene: TRBJ1-6; abundance: .; d_gene: .; v_gene: TRBV28
CDR3nt: TGTGCCAGCAGTTTTATCGGCTACGAGCAGTACTTC; CDR3aa: CASSFIGYEQYF; j_gene: TRBJ2-7; abundance: .; d_gene: .; v_gene: TRBV28
CDR3nt: TGTGCCAGCAGCCAAGGGAAAAGAGGACTAAATTCACCCCTCCACTTT; CDR3aa: CASSQGKRGLNSPLHF; j_gene: TRBJ1-6; abundance: .; d_gene: .; v_gene: TRBV3-1/TRBV3-2
CDR3nt: TGTGCCAGCAGCCTAGGGGGCGCAAACCCCTACGAGCAGTACTTC; CDR3aa: CASSLGGANPYEQYF; j_gene: TRBJ2-7; abundance: .; d_gene: TRBD1; v_gene: TRBV27
CDR3nt: TGTGCCAGCAGTTTACCGGACAGGAACAAAAACATTCAGTACTTC; CDR3aa: CASSLPDRNKNIQYF; j_gene: TRBJ2-4; abundance: .; d_gene: TRBD1; v_gene: TRBV28
CDR3nt: TGTGCCAGCAGCGCAGATAATTCACCCCTCCACTTT; CDR3aa: CASSADNSPLHF; j_gene: TRBJ1-6; abundance: .; d_gene: .; v_gene: TRBV2
CDR3nt: TGCGCCAGCAGTCAATCTAGCGGGGGGTTTTTCTATAGATCCTACGAGCAGTACTTC; CDR3aa: CASSQSSGGFFYRSYEQYF; j_gene: TRBJ2-7; abundance: .; d_gene: TRBD2; v_gene: TRBV23-1
CDR3nt: TGTGCCAGTCACCCGGGACTAGGATCAGCAGATACGCAGTATTTT; CDR3aa: CASHPGLGSADTQYF; j_gene: TRBJ2-3; abundance: .; d_gene: TRBD2; v_gene: TRBV19
CDR3nt: TGTGCCAGCAGTTTCCGGACAAGCAATCAGCCCCAGCATTTT; CDR3aa: CASSFRTSNQPQHF; j_gene: TRBJ1-5; abundance: .; d_gene: .; v_gene: TRBV28
CDR3nt: TGTGCCAGCAGCCTGGGACTAGCGGGGGCTAAAGAGACCCAGTACTTC; CDR3aa: CASSLGLAGAKETQYF; j_gene: TRBJ2-5; abundance: .; d_gene: TRBD2; v_gene: TRBV5-8
CDR3nt: TGTGCCAGCAGCCAAGATCTGCTAAACAGGGGGATCTACGAGCAGTACTTC; CDR3aa: CASSQDLLNRGIYEQYF; j_gene: TRBJ2-7; abundance: .; d_gene: TRBD1; v_gene: TRBV3-1/TRBV3-2
CDR3nt: TGCAGTGCTAGTCGCGATCAGCCCCAGCATTTT; CDR3aa: CSASRDQPQHF; j_gene: TRBJ1-5; abundance: .; d_gene: .; v_gene: TRBV20-1
CDR3nt: TGTGCCATCGAAAAAGCGGGAGCCTACGAGCAGTACTTC; CDR3aa: CAIEKAGAYEQYF; j_gene: TRBJ2-7; abundance: .; d_gene: TRBD2; v_gene: TRBV6-5
CDR3nt: TGCGCCAGCAGCAAGACAGGAAACACTGAAGCTTTCTTT; CDR3aa: CASSKTGNTEAFF; j_gene: TRBJ1-1; abundance: .; d_gene: .; v_gene: TRBV5-1
CDR3nt: TGTGCCTGGAGCAACCGGGGGAATCAGCCCCAGCATTTT; CDR3aa: CAWSNRGNQPQHF; j_gene: TRBJ1-5; abundance: .; d_gene: .; v_gene: TRBV30
CDR3nt: TGTGCCAGCAGTTCCCCAGGTTATCAGCCCCAGCATTTT; CDR3aa: CASSSPGYQPQHF; j_gene: TRBJ1-5; abundance: few; d_gene: .; v_gene: TRBV6-6
CDR3nt: TGTGCCATCAGTTTTTCCGGGACAGGGGGCGAGGGCTACACCTTC; CDR3aa: CAISFSGTGGEGYTF; j_gene: TRBJ1-2; abundance: .; d_gene: TRBD1; v_gene: TRBV10-3
CDR3nt: TGTGCCAGCAGAGACAGGGGGCCAGAGACCCAGTACTTC; CDR3aa: CASRDRGPETQYF; j_gene: TRBJ2-5; abundance: .; d_gene: TRBD1; v_gene: TRBV6-5
CDR3nt: TGTGCCAGTTCCGGGACTCTCAACACCGGGGAGCTGTTTTTT; CDR3aa: CASSGTLNTGELFF; j_gene: TRBJ2-2; abundance: .; d_gene: .; v_gene: TRBV6-6
CDR3nt: TGTGCCATCAGGGACGGACTGGAGGGCTACACCTTC; CDR3aa: CAIRDGLEGYTF; j_gene: TRBJ1-2; abundance: .; d_gene: .; v_gene: TRBV10-3
CDR3nt: TGTGCCAGTAGTATCACAGGGGGCCTCGGGGAGCTGTTTTTT; CDR3aa: CASSITGGLGELFF; j_gene: TRBJ2-2; abundance: .; d_gene: TRBD1; v_gene: TRBV19
CDR3nt: TGCGCCAGCAGCTCAACGACAGGGGGAGTGACCGGGGAGCTGTTTTTT; CDR3aa: CASSSTTGGVTGELFF; j_gene: TRBJ2-2; abundance: once; d_gene: TRBD1; v_gene: TRBV5-1
CDR3nt: TGTGCCAGCAGTTACTCGAGGGGAGGGGAAACCAAAAACATTCAGTACTTC; CDR3aa: CASSYSRGGETKNIQYF; j_gene: TRBJ2-4; abundance: .; d_gene: TRBD2; v_gene: TRBV6-2/TRBV6-3
CDR3nt: TGTGCCAGCAGCGTAGTCCCGGGGACTAGCGGGTGGGAGACCCAGTACTTC; CDR3aa: CASSVVPGTSGWETQYF; j_gene: TRBJ2-5; abundance: .; d_gene: TRBD2; v_gene: TRBV9
CDR3nt: TGTGCCAGCTCACCAGGGGCAAATCAGCCCCAGCATTTT; CDR3aa: CASSPGANQPQHF; j_gene: TRBJ1-5; abundance: .; d_gene: .; v_gene: TRBV18
CDR3nt: TGTGCCAGCAGCCCCCTGGGAGGAGCCCGTTGGACTGAAGCTTTCTTT; CDR3aa: CASSPLGGARWTEAFF; j_gene: TRBJ1-1; abundance: .; d_gene: .; v_gene: TRBV7-8
CDR3nt: TGTGCCAGCAGAACCACAGGGTCGGTAGCCAAAAACATTCAGTACTTC; CDR3aa: CASRTTGSVAKNIQYF; j_gene: TRBJ2-4; abundance: .; d_gene: .; v_gene: TRBV27
CDR3nt: TGTGCCAGTAGTATAGGGACAGGGACTTTCTATGGCTACACCTTC; CDR3aa: CASSIGTGTFYGYTF; j_gene: TRBJ1-2; abundance: .; d_gene: TRBD1; v_gene: TRBV19
CDR3nt: TGTGCCAGCAGCTTAGGAGGTGAGCAGTTCTTC; CDR3aa: CASSLGGEQFF; j_gene: TRBJ2-1; abundance: .; d_gene: .; v_gene: TRBV7-3
CDR3nt: TGTGCCAGCAGCTTAGGCAGGGGGCTATATCAGCCCCAGCATTTT; CDR3aa: CASSLGRGLYQPQHF; j_gene: TRBJ1-5; abundance: .; d_gene: TRBD1; v_gene: TRBV7-8
CDR3nt: TGTGCCAGCAGCTCATCCACAGATACGCAGTATTTT; CDR3aa: CASSSSTDTQYF; j_gene: TRBJ2-3; abundance: .; d_gene: .; v_gene: TRBV3-1/TRBV3-2
CDR3nt: TGTGCCAGCGGGGGTTCGGGGCGGGAGCCCGCAGATACGCAGTATTTT; CDR3aa: CASGGSGREPADTQYF; j_gene: TRBJ2-3; abundance: .; d_gene: TRBD2; v_gene: TRBV7-2
CDR3nt: TGTGCCAGCAGTTTAAGCAGGGTTAGCAGCTATGGCTACACCTTC; CDR3aa: CASSLSRVSSYGYTF; j_gene: TRBJ1-2; abundance: .; d_gene: .; v_gene: TRBV28